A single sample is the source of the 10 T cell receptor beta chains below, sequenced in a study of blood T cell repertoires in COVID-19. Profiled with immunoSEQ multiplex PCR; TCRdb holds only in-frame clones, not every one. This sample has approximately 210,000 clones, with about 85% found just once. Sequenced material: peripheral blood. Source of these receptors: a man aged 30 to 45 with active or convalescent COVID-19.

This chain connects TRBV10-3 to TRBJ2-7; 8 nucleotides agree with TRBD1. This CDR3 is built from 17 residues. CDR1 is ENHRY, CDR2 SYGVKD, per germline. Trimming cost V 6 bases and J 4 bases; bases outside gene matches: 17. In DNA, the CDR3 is TGTGCCATCAGGTCGACAGGGGATCCCATGAAATTATACGAGCAGTACTTC. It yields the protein CAIRSTGDPMKLYEQYF.

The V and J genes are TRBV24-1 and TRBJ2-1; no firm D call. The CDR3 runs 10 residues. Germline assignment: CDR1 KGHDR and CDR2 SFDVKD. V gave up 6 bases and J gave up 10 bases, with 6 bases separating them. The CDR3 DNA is TGTGCCACCAGTATTCGGGAGCAGTTCTTC. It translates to CATSIREQFF.

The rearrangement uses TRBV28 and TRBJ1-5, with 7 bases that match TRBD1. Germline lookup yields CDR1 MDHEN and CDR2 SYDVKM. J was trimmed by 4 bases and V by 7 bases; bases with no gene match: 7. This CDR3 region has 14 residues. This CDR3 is CASTIGGQNQPQHF. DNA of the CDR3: TGTGCCAGCACGATAGGGGGCCAGAATCAGCCCCAGCATTTT.

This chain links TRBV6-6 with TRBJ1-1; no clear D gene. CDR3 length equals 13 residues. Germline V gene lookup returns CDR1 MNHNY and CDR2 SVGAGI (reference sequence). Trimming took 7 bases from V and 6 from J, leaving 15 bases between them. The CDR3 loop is CASIEWASAEAFF. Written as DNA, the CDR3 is TGTGCCAGCATCGAGTGGGCTTCGGCTGAAGCTTTCTTT.

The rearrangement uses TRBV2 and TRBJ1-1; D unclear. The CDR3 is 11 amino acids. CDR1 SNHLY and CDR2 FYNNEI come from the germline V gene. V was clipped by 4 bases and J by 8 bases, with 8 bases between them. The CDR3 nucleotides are TGTGCCAGCAGTGTGTATAAAGAAGCTTTCTTT. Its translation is CASSVYKEAFF.

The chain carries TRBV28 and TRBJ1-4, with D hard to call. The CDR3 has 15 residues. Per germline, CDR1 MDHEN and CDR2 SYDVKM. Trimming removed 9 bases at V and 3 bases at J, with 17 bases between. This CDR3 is CASNRPGIPNEKLFF. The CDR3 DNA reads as TGTGCCAGTAACCGTCCGGGGATACCTAATGAAAAACTGTTTTTT.

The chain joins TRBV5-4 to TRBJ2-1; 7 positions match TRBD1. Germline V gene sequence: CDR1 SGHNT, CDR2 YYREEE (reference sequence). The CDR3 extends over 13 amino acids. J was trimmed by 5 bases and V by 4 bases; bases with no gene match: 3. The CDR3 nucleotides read TGTGCCAGCAGCCCGACAGGGAACAATGAGCAGTTCTTC. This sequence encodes CASSPTGNNEQFF.

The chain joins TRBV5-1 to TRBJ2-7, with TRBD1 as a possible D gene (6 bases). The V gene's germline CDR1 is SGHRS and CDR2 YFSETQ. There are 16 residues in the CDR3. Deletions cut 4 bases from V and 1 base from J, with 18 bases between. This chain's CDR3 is CASSPPERDISYEQYF. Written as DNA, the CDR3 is TGCGCCAGCAGCCCCCCTGAGAGGGACATTTCCTACGAGCAGTACTTC.

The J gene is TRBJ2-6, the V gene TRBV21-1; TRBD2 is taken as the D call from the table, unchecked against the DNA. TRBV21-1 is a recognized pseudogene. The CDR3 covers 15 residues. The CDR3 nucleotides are TGTGCCAGCGTCGATAGCGGGAATGGGGCCAACGTCCTGACTTTC. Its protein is CASVDSGNGANVLTF.

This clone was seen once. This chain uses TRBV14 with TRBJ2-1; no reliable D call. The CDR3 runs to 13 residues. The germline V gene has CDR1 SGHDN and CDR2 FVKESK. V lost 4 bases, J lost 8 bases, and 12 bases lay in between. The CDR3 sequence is CASSPPSEYEQFF. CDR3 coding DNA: TGTGCCAGCAGCCCCCCTAGTGAGTATGAGCAGTTCTTC.